This TCR beta chain is from a study of blood T cell repertoires in COVID-19 (dated by TCRdb to the early 2020s). Some background on the complete study: Samples covering the acute and convalescent phases of COVID-19 were provided by collaborators in the United States, Italy and Spain. The material from the prospective study consisted of cDNA or gDNA derived from T cells, B-cell-depleted T cells, or PBMCs. Deeply sampled blood TCRbeta repertoires from subjects exposed to, actively infected with, or recovered from COVID-19 were included in the dataset. The repertoires were made available in a free public database intended to serve as a resource for research on the immune response to SARS-CoV-2. The samples were drawn from two sources: the first 160 participants of the ongoing ImmuneRACE study, and 1,200 or so subjects contributed by 6 global collaborators. A de-identified subject ID, COVID-19 status, age in years and sex were almost always included in the sample metadata. Where available, HLA class I and class II types were taken from metadata supplied by the sample provider and were not determined by assay-based typing. General findings and caveats noted by the study authors: The quantity of clinical and demographic metadata differed by source and by participant and was supplied without curation.

TCRbeta CDR3 regions were amplified from genomic DNA using the immunoSEQ Assay, a bias-controlled multiplex PCR. As for how the authors treated the data: Nucleated cell counts per sample were estimated from amplification of reference gene primers within the assay. To quantify the absolute abundance of each unique TCRbeta CDR3 rearrangement, sequence reads were collapsed and filtered. Productive Simpson clonality was computed per sample as the square root of Simpson's diversity index over productive rearrangements. TCRdb carries this immuneACCESS record with in-frame sequences only. Its versions omit some clonotypes, under half of them owing to an unresolved V gene in the studies checked, with the rest unexplained. Clonal size and the V and J genes are those of that table, whereas D and trimming came from the DNA. The sample table contains 250,000 to 300,000 clones; only one count was recorded for under 90% of them. The top ten clonotypes cover around 3% of the sample.

Concerning this clone itself: Its cognate antigen has yet to be identified. Per-base qualities were not stored, and no clone one base away is much larger.

Collaborating institutions collected whole blood in K2EDTA tubes following their own protocols. For TCRbeta analysis, collaborators shipped samples as frozen whole blood, isolated PBMCs, or DNA extracted from either of those sample types. Sequencing was done on a sample of peripheral blood. This receptor was taken from a woman aged 60-75 years with active or convalescent COVID-19.

The DNA reads as follows: TGTGCCAGCAGCGTAGAGGGCGGGGGCGGTGGCGAGCAGTACTTC. It encodes CASSVEGGGGGEQYF. The chain uses TRBV9 and TRBJ2-7; a tentative D match to TRBD2 spans 7 bases. Reading from cysteine to phenylalanine, the CDR3 counts 15 amino acids. Only the CDR3 portion is preserved as DNA: 45 bases, with reading frame beginning at the first base. From the germline V gene, CDR1 is SGDLS and CDR2 is YYNGEE. A distance of 16 bases separates the germline ends of V and J, which lose 0 bases and 6 bases respectively.